The 9 T cell receptor beta chains presented below share a single source sample, sequenced in a study of cytomegalovirus exposure and HLA in healthy donors. PCR employed 60 Vbeta and 13 Jbeta primers. Sequenced by immunoSEQ multiplex PCR; TCRdb stores in-frame clones only, minus some. The profile shows roughly 99,000 clones, approximately 84% of them singletons. Material: PBMCs. The receptors originated from a man aged 25 to 40 in good health and CMV-seronegative.

This sequence joins TRBV11-3 and TRBJ2-3; TRBD2 matches 7 bases. Unmatched junction bases numbered 11, after V lost 5 bases and J lost 6 bases. Germline V lookup: CDR1 SGHNT, CDR2 YENEEA. The CDR3 contains 15 residues. CDR3 sequence: CASSPGTTQRDTQYF. The CDR3 DNA sequence: TGTGCCAGCAGCCCCGGGACTACCCAAAGGGATACGCAGTATTTT.

The J gene is TRBJ2-3, the V gene TRBV30; 13 bases fit TRBD2. After removal of 2 bases from V and 2 bases from J, the junction contained 7 bases not matched to a gene. The CDR3 extends over 17 amino acids. CDR1 is GTSNPN and CDR2 is SVGIG in the germline V gene (reference sequence). DNA for the CDR3: TGTGCCTGGAGTATTGGACTAGCGGGGGCCGTCACAGATACGCAGTATTTT. Translation gives CAWSIGLAGAVTDTQYF.

The J gene is TRBJ1-2, the V gene TRBV25-1; TRBD1 might be the D (6 bases). Trimming took 4 bases from V and 4 from J, leaving 10 bases between them. The CDR3 spans 13 residues. Germline loops: CDR1 MGHDK, CDR2 SYGVNS. The DNA of the CDR3 is TGTGCCAGCAGTGCGGGACAAATCTATGGCTACACCTTC. This sequence encodes CASSAGQIYGYTF.

The gene calls are TRBV30 and TRBJ1-5, with a tentative D call TRBD1 (6 bases). Trimming removed 1 base from V and 5 bases from J, with 12 bases in between. Germline V gene lookup returns CDR1 GTSNPN and CDR2 SVGIG (reference sequence). The CDR3 runs to 14 residues. The CDR3 reads CAWSEGTSYQPQHF. The CDR3 DNA reads as TGTGCCTGGAGTGAAGGGACATCCTATCAGCCCCAGCATTTT. The full variable domain, completed using reference TRBV30 and TRBJ1-5, is SQTIHQWPATLVQPVGSPLSLECTVEGTSNPNLYWYRQAAGRGLQLLFYSVGIGQISSEVPQNLSASRPQDRQFILSSKKLLLSDSGFYLCAWSEGTSYQPQHFGDGTRLSIL.

This clone was counted between two and nine times. The chain recombines TRBV19 with TRBJ1-4, with no clear D. Trimming took 1 base from V and 7 from J, leaving 7 bases between them. CDR1 is LNHDA and CDR2 is SQIVND in the germline V gene (reference sequence). The CDR3 has 13 residues. The CDR3 loop is CASSIGRGEKLFF. The DNA of the CDR3 is TGTGCCAGTAGTATAGGCCGAGGTGAAAAACTGTTTTTT.

In nucleotides, the CDR3 is TGTGCCAGCAGCCCGAGGTCCTTGCAGTATTTT. It codes for CASSPRSLQYF. This chain uses TRBV11-2 with TRBJ2-3, with unresolved D. Deletions cut 5 bases from V and 11 bases from J, with 11 bases between. CDR3 size: 11 residues. The germline V gene encodes CDR1 SGHAT and CDR2 FQNNGV.

The rearrangement joins TRBV5-4 to TRBJ2-7, with a tentative D call TRBD2 (6 bases). V was clipped by 4 bases and J by 1 base, with 12 bases between them. The CDR3 covers 14 residues. In germline, CDR1 is SGHNT, CDR2 YYREEE (reference sequence). In nucleotides, the CDR3 is TGTGCCAGCAGCACGGGCCGGGGGTCCTACGAGCAGTACTTC. Translated: CASSTGRGSYEQYF.

The rearrangement joins TRBV6-4 to TRBJ2-1, with D maybe TRBD2 (8 bases). V was shortened by 8 bases and J by 9 bases, with 23 bases between the two germline ends. The germline gives CDR1 MRHNA, CDR2 SNTAGT. This CDR3 region has 15 residues. CDR3 amino acids: CASSKTGTAGVEQFF. For the CDR3, the DNA is TGTGCCAGCTCCAAGACCGGGACAGCGGGGGTTGAGCAGTTCTTC.

The chain joins TRBV18 to TRBJ2-3; 8 positions agree with TRBD2. The CDR3 totals 15 residues. CDR1 is KGHSH and CDR2 is LQKENI in the germline V gene. Trimming at V came to 4 bases and at J to 3 bases, leaving 6 bases not matched to a gene. The DNA for the CDR3 is TGTGCCAGCTCACGGTTGGCGGGGGGAACAGATACGCAGTATTTT. Its translation: CASSRLAGGTDTQYF.